This T cell receptor (beta chain) stems from a study of shared clonotypes between healthy human individuals. Study-level results: Clonotypes shared by all four donors outscored non-shared clonotypes in generation probability.

CD45RO negativity and positive selection for CCR7 defined naive CD8 cells, a population that excluded terminally differentiated effector memory CD45RA+ cells. In the original processing: Filtering differed for immunoSEQ, which gave only junction sequences without quality scores. Sequenced by immunoSEQ multiplex PCR; TCRdb stores in-frame clones only, minus some. From that table come the V and J calls and clone size; the DNA was used to work out D and trimming. The data show 550,000 to 750,000 clones, about 90% seen once. Details on this clone: Its matching antigen is unknown.

Germline CDR1 MRHNA, CDR2 SNTAGT. This CDR3 is 15 amino acids long. J was trimmed by 6 bases and V by 2 bases; bases with no gene match: 0. The source is a man aged 25 to 45 in good health. The sequenced sample consisted of naive CD8+ T cells sorted from blood. The chain combines TRBV6-4 with TRBJ2-1, with 14 positions matching TRBD2. The DNA for the CDR3 is TGTGCCAGCAGTGACGGACTAGCGGGAGGCAATGAGCAGTTCTTC. It codes for CASSDGLAGGNEQFF.